This T cell receptor (beta chain) was profiled in a study of blood T cell repertoires in COVID-19. Study summary: Sample material is recorded as cDNA or gDNA derived from T cells, B-cell-depleted T cells, or PBMCs.

Trimming removed 3 bases from V and 9 bases from J, with 8 bases in between. Germline CDR1 reads SGHTA; CDR2 reads FQGNSA. The CDR3 contains 11 residues. Clones were read by immunoSEQ multiplex PCR, and TCRdb kept only the in-frame ones, dropping some. In the table there are under 250,000 clones, roughly 87% of which are singletons. Sequenced: peripheral blood. The clonotype comes from a man younger than 30 with active or convalescent COVID-19. The chain employs TRBV7-2 and TRBJ1-1, with D tentatively TRBD1 (5 bases). The CDR3, as DNA: TGTGCCAGCAGCTTCTCGGACAAAGCTTTCTTT. As protein: CASSFSDKAFF.